These 19 T cell receptor beta chains were sequenced from one sample in a study of beta chain features in type 1 diabetes (dated by TCRdb to 2016 to 2018). Overall results and qualifications from the work: Type 1 diabetes patients showed a moderate but significant shortening of TCRB CDR3 length in all four CD4+ subsets.

These receptors' antigens are unknown. The library was prepared using the immunoSEQ multiplex PCR assay. The entire amount of isolated RNA was reverse transcribed using the High Capacity cDNA Reverse Transcription Kit, so the sequenced TCRB transcripts were expressed ones. Here the immuneACCESS table is served through TCRdb, limited to in-frame sequences with V and J called. Missing clones are a known gap in these copies; in checked studies unresolved V genes cover under half, and the rest lacks a known reason. The sample table records some 640,000 clones; 11% to 15% of these occur just once. The ten top clones hold just under 0.04% of the sample. Sequencing was carried out using naive CD4+ T cells from blood. The cell subset or site label of this sample denotes: true naive CD4+ T cells. The receptors originated from a man between 18 and 29 years old with type 1 diabetes.

There are a few counts of this clone. This CDR3 is CASRPTRVADTQYF. DNA for the CDR3: TGTGCCAGCAGGCCTACCCGGGTTGCAGATACGCAGTATTTT. The J gene is TRBJ2-3, the V gene TRBV7-2; unclear D gene. From germline, CDR1 is SGHTA and CDR2 FQGNSA. This CDR3 contains 14 residues. Deletions cut 6 bases from V and 4 bases from J, with 14 bases between. Based on the CDR3 plus reference TRBV7-2 and TRBJ2-3, the full variable domain is GAGVSQSPSNKVTEKGKDVELRCDPISGHTALYWYRQSLGQGLEFLIYFQGNSAPDKSGLPSDRFSAERTGGSVSTLTIQRTQQEDSAVYLCASRPTRVADTQYFGPGTRLTVL.

This clone has a handful of counts. This chain links TRBV4-2 with TRBJ2-1; D uncertain. Germline V lookup: CDR1 LGHNA, CDR2 YNFKEQ. V was shortened by 5 bases and J by 4 bases, with 15 bases between the two germline ends. The CDR3 length is 15 residues. CDR3: CASSSDAHLYNEQFF. The CDR3 DNA is TGTGCCAGCAGCTCTGACGCGCACCTTTACAATGAGCAGTTCTTC.

There are a few counts of this clone. The chain combines TRBV29-1 with TRBJ2-7; 9 nucleotides line up with TRBD2. CDR1 and CDR2 from the germline V gene are SQVTM and ANQGSEA. The CDR3 runs to 17 residues. V dropped 4 bases and J dropped 5; count of bases not matched to a gene: 18. CDR3: CSVVGLFSGRLGNEQYF. The CDR3 nucleotides read TGCAGCGTTGTTGGCCTATTTAGCGGGAGATTAGGTAACGAGCAGTACTTC.

The rearrangement joins TRBV28 to TRBJ2-1; D is perhaps TRBD1 or TRBD2 (5 bases each). The CDR3 runs 13 residues. With 4 bases removed from V and 5 bases from J, the gap between germline ends came to 9 bases. Germline assignment: CDR1 MDHEN and CDR2 SYDVKM. DNA for the CDR3: TGTGCCAGCAGTTCTGGGACCCACAATGAGCAGTTCTTC. It yields the protein CASSSGTHNEQFF.

In its sample, this clone was seen a few times. The chain employs TRBV30 and TRBJ2-1; 11 bases align to TRBD1. From germline, CDR1 is GTSNPN and CDR2 SVGIG (reference sequence). CDR3 length: 16 residues. V lost 2 bases and J lost 5; bases outside the gene matches: 8. The CDR3 sequence: CAWSPEGTGGHNEQFF. The CDR3 nucleotides read TGTGCCTGGAGTCCCGAGGGGACAGGGGGTCACAATGAGCAGTTCTTC.

This clone appeared a few times. Other DNA sequences of this sample code for an identical CDR3. V and J are TRBV20-1 and TRBJ2-1; D is undetermined. V dropped 6 bases and J dropped 4 bases, with 4 bases sitting between them. Per the germline V gene, CDR1 is DFQATT and CDR2 is SNEGSKA (reference sequence). The CDR3 spans 10 residues. CDR3 coding DNA: TGCAGTGCCAGTTACAATGAGCAGTTCTTC. The encoded protein is CSASYNEQFF.

This clone was seen a single time. The V gene is TRBV30, the J gene TRBJ2-3; TRBD2 aligns across 7 bases. Germline assignment: CDR1 GTSNPN and CDR2 SVGIG (reference sequence). The CDR3 totals 13 residues. The J segment lost 2 bases and the V segment lost 7 bases, leaving 6 bases of the junction unmatched. DNA for the CDR3: TGTGCCTCCTCGACTAGCTCCACAGATACGCAGTATTTT. Its translation: CASSTSSTDTQYF.

This chain connects TRBV6-1 to TRBJ2-1, with 10 nucleotides matching TRBD1. The germline V gene has CDR1 MNHNS and CDR2 SASEGT. Unmatched junction bases numbered 3, after V lost 6 bases and J lost 4 bases. The CDR3 is 14 residues long. CDR3 nucleotide sequence: TGTGCCAGCAGGGGACAGGGGCCTTACAATGAGCAGTTCTTC. Protein sequence: CASRGQGPYNEQFF.

This clone turned up a few times. This chain links TRBV7-2 with TRBJ2-7, with D unresolved. The germline V and J ends were trimmed by 3 bases and 0 bases, with 9 bases remaining between them. Per germline, CDR1 SGHTA and CDR2 FQGNSA. The CDR3 length is 14 residues. As DNA, the CDR3 is TGTGCCAGCAGCTTTTCTCCGAGCTCCTACGAGCAGTACTTC. It translates to CASSFSPSSYEQYF.

As regards this clone: Other DNA variants within this sample encode the same CDR3. V gene TRBV7-2 combines with J gene TRBJ2-1; D gene uncertain. Trimming removed 1 base at V and 4 bases at J, with 8 bases between. This CDR3 contains 14 residues. Germline CDR1 reads SGHTA; CDR2 reads FQGNSA. As DNA, the CDR3 is TGTGCCAGCAGCTTAGAAGGGTCTTACAATGAGCAGTTCTTC. It encodes CASSLEGSYNEQFF.

This clone has only a few counts. V usage is TRBV6-5 and J usage is TRBJ1-1; D is unresolved. Looked up from germline, CDR1 is MNHEY and CDR2 is SVGAGI. V lost 4 bases and J lost 4, with 10 bases in between. The CDR3 totals 13 residues. Written as DNA, the CDR3 is TGTGCCAGCAGTTTATCCCGGGCCACTGAAGCTTTCTTT. This gives the protein CASSLSRATEAFF.

The rearrangement links TRBV27 to TRBJ2-7; D might be TRBD1 (5 bases). V lost 3 bases to trimming and J lost 1 base, with 7 bases between them. Germline-derived CDR1 and CDR2 are MNHEY and SMNVEV (reference sequence). The CDR3 runs to 13 residues. CDR3 sequence (DNA): TGTGCCAGCAGTTTTGCAGGGTCCTACGAGCAGTACTTC. Translating gives CASSFAGSYEQYF.

This clone came up a few times. The chain uses TRBV7-9 and TRBJ2-1; D uncertain. This CDR3 comprises 14 residues. CDR1 SEHNR and CDR2 FQNEAQ come from the germline V gene (reference sequence). Between the trimmed V and J ends, which lost 8 bases and 4 bases, there was a span of 15 bases. The CDR3 bases are TGTGCCAGCCAACGAAATGGGGTTTACAATGAGCAGTTCTTC. This codes for CASQRNGVYNEQFF.

The rearrangement links TRBV30 to TRBJ2-2; 10 nucleotides line up with TRBD2. Per the germline V gene, CDR1 is GTSNPN and CDR2 is SVGIG (reference sequence). This CDR3 is 16 amino acids long. With V trimmed by 3 bases and J by 4 bases, 8 bases remained unmatched. CDR3 bases: TGTGCCTGGAGGGCACTAGCGGGAATATCCACCGGGGAGCTGTTTTTT. It codes for CAWRALAGISTGELFF. Filled out from reference TRBV30 and TRBJ2-2, the complete variable domain reads SQTIHQWPATLVQPVGSPLSLECTVEGTSNPNLYWYRQAAGRGLQLLFYSVGIGQISSEVPQNLSASRPQDRQFILSSKKLLLSDSGFYLCAWRALAGISTGELFFGEGSRLTVL.

This clone has just a few counts. The CDR3 loop reads CAWSSQSYTEAFF. For the CDR3, the DNA is TGTGCCTGGAGTTCCCAGTCGTACACTGAAGCTTTCTTT. V and J are TRBV30 and TRBJ1-1, with D unresolved. Between the trimmed V and J ends, which lost 2 bases and 3 bases, there was a span of 10 bases. Germline CDR1 and CDR2: GTSNPN and SVGIG (reference sequence). The CDR3 spans 13 residues.

V and J are TRBV18 and TRBJ2-7, with a tentative D call TRBD2 (5 bases). The CDR3 loop spans 14 amino acids. The V and J ends lost 0 bases and 6 bases respectively, with 12 bases between them. The germline V gene has CDR1 KGHSH and CDR2 LQKENI. The CDR3 here is CASSPPGAVVEQYF. As DNA, the CDR3 is TGTGCCAGCTCACCACCGGGAGCGGTGGTCGAGCAGTACTTC.

This clone was seen more than once but under ten times. V is TRBV11-2 and J is TRBJ2-2; maybe TRBD2 (6 bases). Germline V CDR1 and CDR2: SGHAT, FQNNGV. With 5 bases removed from V and 0 bases from J, the gap between germline ends came to 13 bases. This CDR3 is 16 amino acids long. The CDR3 here is CASSGGTFTNTGELFF. The CDR3 DNA is TGTGCCAGCAGCGGCGGGACCTTTACGAACACCGGGGAGCTGTTTTTT.

This clone has just a few counts. CDR3 DNA sequence: TGTGCCAGCAGCCCCAGCCGGGTCCTCACAGATACGCAGTATTTT. Translating it yields CASSPSRVLTDTQYF. The chain is built from TRBV14 and TRBJ2-3, with D unresolved. V lost 4 bases, J lost 2 bases, and 13 bases lay in between. The CDR3 has 15 amino acids. Germline loops: CDR1 SGHDN, CDR2 FVKESK.

The V gene is TRBV6-5, the J gene TRBJ2-2; D may be TRBD1 (5 bases). The CDR3 has 13 residues. Germline CDR1 and CDR2: MNHEY and SVGAGI. CDR3 nucleotides: TGTGCTCTTGGACACCCGAACACCGGGGAGCTGTTTTTT. Translation: CALGHPNTGELFF.